This T cell receptor beta chain derives from a study of Graves' ophthalmopathy and Graves' hyperthyroidism. Trimming took 6 bases from V and 1 from J, leaving 12 bases between them. The germline gives CDR1 DFQATT, CDR2 SNEGSKA (reference sequence). The CDR3 length is 13 residues. Sampling around 9 ml of fresh peripheral blood provided the PBMCs. RNA transcripts provided the template for amplifying TCR beta CDR3 regions. RT-PCR was first run with HTBI primers, then multiplex PCR in a second round. TCRdb fed the multiplex PCR reads into MiXCR, producing one record per CDR3 protein. The sample lists 200,000 to 300,000 distinct CDR3 sequences, around 45% occurring once.

This clonotype was sampled from an adult man with Graves' ophthalmopathy. The chain is built from TRBV20-1 and TRBJ1-1; no definite D call. Source material: peripheral blood. The DNA of the CDR3 is TGCAGTGCCCGTCCAGCAGGGAACACTGAAGCTTTCTTT. Its protein product is CSARPAGNTEAFF.